This TCR beta chain was retrieved from a study of long-term antiretroviral therapy in people with HIV. This clone has more than one count but fewer than ten. The run of the v3.0 immunoSEQ assay was at survey level. Measured with immunoSEQ multiplex PCR; TCRdb has only the in-frame clones, and not every one. The profile shows about 22,000 clones, 70% to 80% of them singletons. The TCR sequence derives from a woman between 35 and 50 years old with HIV. Sequencing used unsorted PBMCs, obtained around 1.7 years before starting antiretroviral therapy.

In nucleotides, the CDR3 is TGTGCCAGTAGTATCCTCACTCTAGCGGGAGGCACCGGGGAGCTGTTTTTT. It codes for CASSILTLAGGTGELFF. The chain carries TRBV19 and TRBJ2-2, with 11 bases identical to TRBD2. V was pared by 3 bases and J by 4 bases, with 7 bases of the junction left unmatched. The CDR3 is 17 residues long. Germline V gene data show CDR1 as LNHDA and CDR2 as SQIVND (reference sequence).